This T cell receptor (beta chain) was captured in a study of blood T cell repertoires in COVID-19. Across the whole study: PBMCs, B-cell-depleted T cells, or T cells were the source of the cDNA or gDNA that made up the material.

This CDR3 has 14 residues. The germline gives CDR1 ENHRY, CDR2 SYGVKD. V was shortened by 8 bases and J by 1 base, with 12 bases between the two germline ends. Per the original data handling: Amplification with reference gene primers provided the estimates of nucleated cell counts. Generated by immunoSEQ multiplex PCR, the TCRdb table keeps only in-frame clones and is missing some. D and trimming were read from the DNA, whereas the V and J calls and clone size are those reported in that table. The data hold some 150,000 clones, with around 81% observed a single time. The chain joins TRBV10-3 to TRBJ2-4; D uncertain. Sequences were obtained from peripheral blood. The TCR was taken from a woman aged 40 to 49 with active or convalescent COVID-19. CDR3 nucleotides: TGTGCCATCTCCACGGTCGGGGCCAAAAACATTCAGTACTTC. This encodes CAISTVGAKNIQYF.